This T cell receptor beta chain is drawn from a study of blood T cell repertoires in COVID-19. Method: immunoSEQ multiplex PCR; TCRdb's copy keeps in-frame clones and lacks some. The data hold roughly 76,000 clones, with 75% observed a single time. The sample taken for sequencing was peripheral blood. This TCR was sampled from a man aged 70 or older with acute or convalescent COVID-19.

The CDR3 nucleotides read TGTGCCAGCAATCAGGGGGCAGGGGGCAATCAGCCCCAGCATTTT. Protein product: CASNQGAGGNQPQHF. The rearrangement links TRBV28 to TRBJ1-5, with 8 positions matching TRBD1. This CDR3 has 15 residues. Germline CDR1 and CDR2: MDHEN and SYDVKM. V lost 7 bases to trimming and J lost 2 bases; unmatched junction nucleotides: 7.